The next 16 T cell receptor beta chains were all read from a single sample in a study of shared clonotypes between healthy human individuals. CD45RO negativity and positive selection for CCR7 defined naive CD8 cells, a population that excluded terminally differentiated effector memory CD45RA+ cells. Some clones are missing from TCRdb's copy, which holds only in-frame ones; the method was immunoSEQ multiplex PCR. The repertoire holds around 1.9 million clones, with under 95% as singletons. The specimen sequenced was naive CD8+ T cells from PBMCs. These receptors all stem from a man in his late teens or twenties in good health. Some clones in this sample may be carry-over from other donors' samples.

V and J are TRBV7-2 and TRBJ2-3; D call uncertain. The CDR3 is 15 amino acids. Germline-derived CDR1 and CDR2 are SGHTA and FQGNSA. Trimming removed 5 bases at V and 2 bases at J, with 14 bases between. CDR3 region: CASSPRLEPTDTQYF. The CDR3 DNA follows: TGTGCCAGCAGCCCCCGGTTGGAGCCCACAGATACGCAGTATTTT.

This clone has a handful of counts. J is TRBJ1-1 and V is TRBV25-1; perhaps TRBD1 as D (5 bases). The germline V and J ends were trimmed by 3 bases and 4 bases, with 9 bases remaining between them. Germline V gives CDR1 MGHDK, CDR2 SYGVNS. The CDR3 spans 13 residues. The CDR3 protein is CASSDWGTTEAFF. The CDR3 DNA sequence: TGTGCCAGCAGTGATTGGGGGACCACTGAAGCTTTCTTT.

V and J are TRBV27 and TRBJ1-5; no clear D gene. CDR1 is MNHEY, CDR2 SMNVEV, per germline (reference sequence). The CDR3 covers 17 residues. The V and J ends lost 4 bases and 1 base respectively, with 17 bases between them. This CDR3 reads CASSSPFSGESNQPQHF. Written as DNA, the CDR3 is TGTGCCAGCAGTTCCCCCTTCTCTGGAGAGAGCAATCAGCCCCAGCATTTT.

The chain links TRBV28 to TRBJ2-1; TRBD1 might be the D (5 bases). This CDR3 has 14 residues. Deletions cut 6 bases from V and 5 bases from J, with 14 bases between. CDR1 is MDHEN and CDR2 is SYDVKM in the germline V gene. Here the CDR3 reads CASSAGWFNNEQFF. The CDR3 DNA follows: TGTGCCAGCAGCGCAGGGTGGTTTAACAATGAGCAGTTCTTC.

As for this clone: Other DNA sequences in the same sample also yield this CDR3. V and J are TRBV7-2 and TRBJ1-1, with a possible D match to TRBD1 (6 bases). There are 13 residues in the CDR3. V was trimmed by 1 base and J by 4 bases, leaving 7 bases between them. Germline assignment: CDR1 SGHTA and CDR2 FQGNSA. CDR3 sequence: CASSLGGRTEAFF. For the CDR3, the DNA is TGTGCCAGCAGCTTAGGGGGGCGCACTGAAGCTTTCTTT.

The chain has TRBV21-1 and TRBJ2-3; the table's D call of TRBD2 was not tested on the DNA. TRBV21-1 is recorded as a pseudogene. The CDR3 is 17 residues long. DNA of the CDR3: TGTGCCAGCAGCAAAGGTCATAGCGGAGGGGACACAGATACGCAGTATTTT. Protein product: CASSKGHSGGDTDTQYF.

As concerns this clone: The junction differs from germline at one of its ends, possibly a read error. V usage is TRBV10-3 and J usage is TRBJ2-1; 11 bases fit TRBD2. CDR1 ENHRY and CDR2 SYGVKD come from the germline V gene. The CDR3 covers 16 residues. In DNA, the CDR3 is TGTGCCATCAATGAGCAGGGGACTAGCGGATACAATGAGCAGTTCTTC. It codes for CAINEQGTSGYNEQFF.

The CDR3 bases are TGTGCCAGCCACGCTAGCGGGTGGGCTAGCACAGATACGCAGTATTTT. Translation gives CASHASGWASTDTQYF. The chain is built from TRBV2 and TRBJ2-3; TRBD2 aligns across 8 bases. The germline gives CDR1 SNHLY, CDR2 FYNNEI. This CDR3 is 16 amino acids long. V shed 8 bases, J shed 0 bases, and the junction held 10 bases outside the gene matches. The whole variable domain, filled in from reference TRBV2 and TRBJ2-3, reads EPEVTQTPSHQVTQMGQEVILRCVPISNHLYFYWYRQILGQKVEFLVSFYNNEISEKSEIFDDQFSVERPDGSNFTLKIRSTKLEDSAMYFCASHASGWASTDTQYFGPGTRLTVL.

Only a few counts were recorded for this clone. The chain combines TRBV2 with TRBJ2-7; D is perhaps TRBD2 (5 bases). CDR3 length: 14 residues. Germline V CDR1 and CDR2: SNHLY, FYNNEI. Trimming took 3 bases from V and 7 from J, leaving 16 bases between them. DNA for the CDR3: TGTGCCAGCAGTGATCGAAAGGAGGAGTTGGAGCAGTACTTC. This gives the protein CASSDRKEELEQYF.

J is TRBJ1-3 and V is TRBV28; D call uncertain. V was pared by 3 bases and J by 4 bases, with 10 bases between. Germline V gives CDR1 MDHEN, CDR2 SYDVKM. CDR3 length: 14 amino acids. In nucleotides, the CDR3 is TGTGCCAGCAGTTTTATTCCACGCGGAAACACCATATATTTT. It specifies CASSFIPRGNTIYF.

J is TRBJ2-3 and V is TRBV19; 9 bases align to TRBD1. V lost 5 bases to trimming and J lost 2 bases; unmatched junction nucleotides: 5. Germline loops: CDR1 LNHDA, CDR2 SQIVND (reference sequence). The CDR3 is 15 amino acids. The CDR3 bases are TGTGCCAGTAGTGCCGGGACAGGGATCACAGATACGCAGTATTTT. Translated, it gives CASSAGTGITDTQYF.

The V gene is TRBV27, the J gene TRBJ2-7, with D possibly called TRBD1 or TRBD2 (5 bases each). V lost 6 bases, J lost 5 bases, and 11 bases lay in between. This CDR3 has 12 amino acids. In germline, CDR1 is MNHEY, CDR2 SMNVEV (reference sequence). This chain's CDR3 is CASSSGTHEQYF. Here the CDR3 DNA reads TGTGCCAGCAGCTCCGGGACCCACGAGCAGTACTTC.

J is TRBJ1-2 and V is TRBV6-4; a possible D gene is TRBD1 (5 bases). The CDR3 length is 15 residues. CDR1 and CDR2 (germline): MRHNA, SNTAGT. The V gene lost 5 bases and the J gene lost 4 bases, with 17 bases spanning the gap. The CDR3 nucleotides read TGTGCCAGCAGTCAGGGCTTGGGCCCAGGCTATGGCTACACCTTC. Translation: CASSQGLGPGYGYTF.

The V and J genes are TRBV27 and TRBJ2-7; 10 bases map to TRBD1. Germline V gene sequence: CDR1 MNHEY, CDR2 SMNVEV (reference sequence). V lost 7 bases and J lost 1; bases outside the gene matches: 7. This CDR3 has 15 residues. The CDR3 spells CASTAPGQGSYEQYF. The CDR3 DNA reads as TGTGCCAGCACCGCGCCGGGACAGGGGTCCTACGAGCAGTACTTC.

The chain carries TRBV30 and TRBJ2-7; 14 positions match TRBD2. This CDR3 has 18 residues. Germline-derived CDR1 and CDR2 are GTSNPN and SVGIG (reference sequence). V shed 4 bases, J shed 0 bases, and the junction held 11 bases outside the gene matches. CDR3 DNA sequence: TGTGCCTGGACCTTAGGACTAGCGGGAGGACCTAGCTCCTACGAGCAGTACTTC. Protein sequence: CAWTLGLAGGPSSYEQYF. The whole variable domain, remainder taken from reference TRBV30 and TRBJ2-7, is SQTIHQWPATLVQPVGSPLSLECTVEGTSNPNLYWYRQAAGRGLQLLFYSVGIGQISSEVPQNLSASRPQDRQFILSSKKLLLSDSGFYLCAWTLGLAGGPSSYEQYFGPGTRLTVT.

The chain employs TRBV10-2 and TRBJ2-7; 9 bases are shared with TRBD2. The CDR3 covers 14 residues. The trim removed 5 bases at V and 4 bases at J, leaving 6 bases unmatched. Germline V gives CDR1 WSHSY, CDR2 SAAADI. The CDR3 DNA is TGCGCCAGCAGTTTAGTAGCGGGAGCGTACGAGCAGTACTTC. This translates into CASSLVAGAYEQYF.